The rows below give T cell receptor beta chains drawn from one sample of a study of OX40 agonist ivuxolimab in advanced cancers. Generated by immunoSEQ multiplex PCR, the TCRdb table keeps only in-frame clones and is missing some. The table has 85,000 to 100,000 clones, approximately 86% seen once. The material sequenced was CD4+ or CD8+ T cells sorted from blood, taken in a trial of the OX40 agonist ivuxolimab. The receptor set was obtained from an adult with an advanced solid tumor such as melanoma, head and neck, liver or kidney cancer. The CDR3 runs from the conserved cysteine through the conserved F or W. D genes are given only for firm matches. A clone size is listed for some rows: how often the clone was seen (once, few, many), or a class if it is expanded.

V gene	D gene	J gene	clone size	CDR3 protein	CDR3 DNA
TRBV6-5	.	TRBJ2-7	.	CASGPPRIEQYF	TGTGCCAGCGGCCCGCCGCGGATCGAGCAGTACTTC
TRBV21-1	.	TRBJ1-1	.	CASTSSMAELGSEAFF	TGTGCCAGCACATCATCGATGGCCGAATTGGGGTCTGAAGCTTTCTTT
TRBV6-1	.	TRBJ1-4	.	CASSGWDATNEKLFF	TGTGCCAGCAGTGGATGGGACGCAACTAATGAAAAACTGTTTTTT
TRBV27	.	TRBJ1-1	.	CASSLGRHTEAFF	TGTGCCAGCAGTTTAGGTAGGCACACTGAAGCTTTCTTT
TRBV11-3	TRBD1	TRBJ2-5	.	CASSLGQGRPQYF	TGTGCCAGCAGCTTAGGACAGGGAAGGCCCCAGTACTTC
TRBV11-3	.	TRBJ2-2	.	CASSSFGSGDAGELFF	TGTGCCAGCAGCTCATTCGGGTCTGGTGACGCCGGGGAGCTGTTTTTT
TRBV7-7	.	TRBJ2-5	.	CASSLLLGGSETQYF	TGTGCTAGCAGCTTGCTCTTAGGGGGTTCAGAGACCCAGTACTTC
TRBV19	.	TRBJ1-3	.	CASTPRRVSSSGNTIYF	TGTGCCAGTACCCCAAGGCGTGTGTCGAGCTCTGGAAACACCATATATTTT
TRBV18	TRBD2	TRBJ2-6	.	CASSRGPGTSGTIGANVLTF	TGTGCCAGCTCAAGGGGCCCCGGGACTAGCGGGACCATCGGGGCCAACGTCCTGACTTTC
TRBV5-1	TRBD1	TRBJ1-2	few	CASSPRPTGINHGYTF	TGCGCCAGCAGCCCGAGGCCGACAGGGATAAATCATGGCTACACCTTC
TRBV9	.	TRBJ2-1	once	CASSVGDGSYNEQFF	TGTGCCAGCAGCGTAGGTGATGGCTCCTACAATGAGCAGTTCTTC
TRBV7-2	TRBD2	TRBJ2-7	once	CASSLTGTSGSAYEQYF	TGTGCCAGCAGCTTAACCGGGACTAGCGGGAGCGCCTACGAGCAGTACTTC
TRBV4-3	.	TRBJ2-3	.	CASSQGDTQYF	TGCGCCAGCAGCCAAGGAGATACGCAGTATTTT
TRBV6-8	.	TRBJ2-1	.	CASSPKWFF	TGTGCCAGCAGTCCGAAGTGGTTCTTC
TRBV28	TRBD1	TRBJ1-2	.	CASSLLGGTGKTYGYTF	TGTGCCAGCAGTTTATTGGGAGGGACAGGGAAGACTTATGGCTACACCTTC
TRBV19	TRBD2	TRBJ2-7	.	CASSMVGGLAGVYEQYF	TGTGCCAGTAGTATGGTTGGAGGGCTAGCGGGAGTCTACGAGCAGTACTTC
TRBV4-2	TRBD2	TRBJ2-3	.	CASSQDTPPLAGVATQYF	TGTGCCAGCAGCCAAGATACCCCTCCACTAGCGGGAGTAGCTACGCAGTATTTT
TRBV6-6	TRBD1	TRBJ1-1	.	CASQGGTAEAFF	TGTGCCAGCCAGGGAGGGACAGCAGAAGCTTTCTTT
TRBV7-8	.	TRBJ1-1	.	CASSLMSGNTEAFF	TGTGCCAGCAGCTTAATGTCCGGGAACACTGAAGCTTTCTTT
TRBV19	TRBD1	TRBJ2-1	.	CASSPGTESYNEQFF	TGTGCCAGTAGTCCGGGGACAGAATCCTACAATGAGCAGTTCTTC
TRBV14	.	TRBJ2-2	.	CASSLPNTGELFF	TGTGCCAGCAGCTTACCCAACACCGGGGAGCTGTTTTTT
TRBV28	TRBD1	TRBJ2-3	.	CASTLQGTGIRDTQYF	TGTGCCAGCACCCTTCAGGGGACAGGTATAAGAGATACGCAGTATTTT
TRBV7-8	.	TRBJ1-5	.	CASTLGGGGGQPQHF	TGTGCCAGCACCTTAGGCGGGGGGGGCGGGCAGCCCCAGCATTTT
TRBV11-1	.	TRBJ2-7	.	CASSLGQNYEQYF	TGTGCCAGCAGCTTAGGGCAGAACTACGAGCAGTACTTC
TRBV2	.	TRBJ2-7	.	CATSFPSEEPLGYEQYF	TGTGCTACGTCCTTTCCGTCCGAGGAACCCCTAGGGTACGAGCAGTACTTC
TRBV7-8	.	TRBJ2-7	.	CASSLRRQHYEQYF	TGTGCCAGCAGCTTGAGGAGACAGCACTACGAGCAGTACTTC
TRBV19	.	TRBJ2-7	few	CASSRYYEQYF	TGTGCCAGTAGTCGTTACTACGAGCAGTACTTC
TRBV11-3	TRBD2	TRBJ2-1	.	CASSSSGSYEQFF	TGTGCCAGCAGCTCGAGCGGGAGCTATGAGCAGTTCTTC
TRBV5-1	.	TRBJ1-3	.	CASSLATGTSGNTIYF	TGCGCCAGCAGCCTGGCCACAGGTACCTCTGGAAACACCATATATTTT
TRBV5-3	.	TRBJ1-1	.	CARSLSGPEAFF	TGTGCCAGAAGCTTGTCGGGTCCTGAAGCTTTCTTT
TRBV5-1	.	TRBJ1-4	few	CASSPEAGTPYEKLFF	TGCGCCAGCAGCCCAGAGGCCGGGACGCCGTATGAAAAACTGTTTTTT
TRBV4-2	.	TRBJ1-1	.	CASSQDGGDQAFF	TGTGCCAGCAGCCAAGATGGAGGCGACCAAGCTTTCTTT
TRBV9	.	TRBJ2-2	.	CASTNRANTGELFF	TGTGCCAGCACCAACAGGGCGAACACCGGGGAGCTGTTTTTT
TRBV11-2	.	TRBJ1-5	.	CASSLAFEDRFNQPQHF	TGTGCCAGCAGCTTAGCTTTCGAAGACAGATTCAATCAGCCCCAGCATTTT
TRBV10-3	.	TRBJ1-5	.	CAISEGGMSNQPQHF	TGTGCCATCAGTGAAGGGGGGATGAGCAATCAGCCCCAGCATTTT
TRBV6-5	TRBD2	TRBJ2-7	.	CASSGTSGSYEQYF	TGTGCCAGCAGTGGTACTAGCGGGAGTTACGAGCAGTACTTC
TRBV2	.	TRBJ2-3	once	CASSEDRADTQYF	TGTGCCAGCAGTGAAGACAGGGCAGATACGCAGTATTTT